This passage covers 32 T cell receptor beta chains from one sample sequenced in a study of T cell responses to AZD1222 COVID-19 vaccine. The protocol was immunoSEQ multiplex PCR, while the TCRdb copy is restricted to in-frame clones and leaves out a portion. The sample has approximately 190,000 clones; 85% to 95% are singletons. Sequenced here: peripheral blood, sampled on day 0 of AZD1222 vaccination. These receptors all stem from an adult in good health.

The DNA of the CDR3 is TGTGCCAGCACCCCTGGCGGTGGGCTTTTCACCAATCAGCCCCAGCATTTT. It translates to CASTPGGGLFTNQPQHF. V gene TRBV28 combines with J gene TRBJ1-5; D not certain. Trimming pared 7 bases from V and 3 bases from J, leaving 22 bases between. The CDR3 is 17 residues long. Germline values: CDR1 MDHEN, CDR2 SYDVKM.

CDR3 protein: CASSLGTSGGRTDTQYF. The CDR3 nucleotides read TGCGCCAGCAGCCTCGGGACTAGCGGGGGGCGCACAGATACGCAGTATTTT. This chain connects TRBV5-1 to TRBJ2-3, with TRBD2 matching over 15 bases. The CDR3 loop spans 17 amino acids. The germline V gene has CDR1 SGHRS and CDR2 YFSETQ. V shed 4 bases and J 1 base; nucleotides not matched to a gene: 4. Supplemented by reference TRBV5-1 and TRBJ2-3, the full variable domain reads KAGVTQTPRYLIKTRGQQVTLSCSPISGHRSVSWYQQTPGQGLQFLFEYFSETQRNKGNFPGRFSGRQFSNSRSEMNVSTLELGDSALYLCASSLGTSGGRTDTQYFGPGTRLTVL.

Note on this clone: At one end the junction does not follow the germline gene, possibly because of a read error. The CDR3 DNA reads as TGTGCCAGCAGCTTAGCGCACCAGTATAGCAATCAGTCCCAGCATTTT. This encodes CASSLAHQYSNQSQHF. The chain employs TRBV7-8 and TRBJ1-5; D is ambiguous. Per germline, CDR1 SGHVS and CDR2 FQNEAQ. This CDR3 comprises 16 residues.

The V gene is TRBV6-5, the J gene TRBJ1-1; no firm D call. Looked up from germline, CDR1 is MNHEY and CDR2 is SVGAGI. CDR3 length: 10 residues. Trimming stripped 8 bases from V and 6 bases from J, with 7 bases between. The CDR3 sequence is CASGSAEAFF. DNA of the CDR3: TGTGCCAGCGGGAGTGCTGAAGCTTTCTTT.

This chain connects TRBV10-2 to TRBJ1-1; a weak D match, TRBD1 (5 bases). Trimming shortened V by 0 bases and J by 12 bases, and 17 bases separated the two germline ends. This CDR3 has 14 amino acids. The V gene's germline CDR1 is WSHSY and CDR2 SAAADI. CDR3 sequence (DNA): TGCGCCAGCAGTGAGTCGAGGAGGATAGGGGACTCTTTCTTT. It yields the protein CASSESRRIGDSFF.

The chain joins TRBV12-5 to TRBJ1-6, with D uncertain. This CDR3 has 15 residues. Looked up from germline, CDR1 is LGHNT and CDR2 is FRNRAP. The V gene lost 4 bases and the J gene lost 1 base, with 8 bases spanning the gap. CDR3 in amino acids: CASGSGESYNSPLHF. The CDR3 DNA reads as TGTGCTAGTGGTTCCGGGGAGTCCTATAATTCACCCCTCCACTTT.

The chain is built from TRBV7-2 and TRBJ1-1, with D perhaps matching TRBD1 (5 bases). CDR3 size: 14 residues. Germline-derived CDR1 and CDR2 are SGHTA and FQGNSA. V was trimmed by 5 bases and J by 1 base, leaving 11 bases between them. As DNA, the CDR3 is TGTGCCAGCAGCCCTTCGCAGGGGAACACTGAAGCTTTCTTT. It codes for CASSPSQGNTEAFF.

This chain links TRBV25-1 with TRBJ1-1, with a weak D call TRBD1 (6 bases). Germline V gives CDR1 MGHDK, CDR2 SYGVNS. This CDR3 is built from 13 residues. The V end was cut by 5 bases, the J end by 7 bases, with 14 bases between. CDR3 coding DNA: TGTGCCAGCAGTCTCACAGGGAAGGGTGAAGCTTTCTTT. Its translation: CASSLTGKGEAFF.

This clone was recorded once. The chain combines TRBV4-1 with TRBJ2-7; 7 bases map to TRBD2. CDR3 length: 12 residues. The trim removed 5 bases at V and 3 bases at J, leaving 1 base unmatched. CDR1 and CDR2 from the germline V gene are MGHRA and YSYEKL. The CDR3 spells CASSGGDYEQYF. CDR3 DNA: TGCGCCAGCAGCGGGGGGGACTACGAGCAGTACTTC.

This sequence joins TRBV6-1 and TRBJ1-2; TRBD1 is a possible D gene (6 bases). V was shortened by 6 bases and J by 6 bases, with 14 bases between the two germline ends. The CDR3 is 13 residues long. Germline V gene data show CDR1 as MNHNS and CDR2 as SASEGT. CDR3 nucleotides: TGTGCCAGCAGCCTAGGGGGGACTAATGGCTACACCTTC. Its translation is CASSLGGTNGYTF.

The chain combines TRBV6-5 with TRBJ2-7, with D possibly being TRBD2 (5 bases). CDR3 length: 15 amino acids. Germline V lookup: CDR1 MNHEY, CDR2 SVGAGI. Deletions cut 6 bases from V and 0 bases from J, with 15 bases between. The CDR3 DNA is TGTGCCAGCAGCTCTTATCGGGGAAGCTCCTACGAGCAGTACTTC. Translated: CASSSYRGSSYEQYF.

The table lists this clone with a count of one. The rearrangement joins TRBV6-6 to TRBJ1-2, with a weak D call TRBD1 (5 bases). The CDR3 has 12 residues. V dropped 7 bases and J dropped 4 bases, with 10 bases sitting between them. Germline V gene sequence: CDR1 MNHNY, CDR2 SVGAGI (reference sequence). CDR3 DNA: TGTGCCAGCATCGGGGGAGGCTATGGCTACACCTTC. It encodes CASIGGGYGYTF.

This clone was recorded once. This sequence joins TRBV7-2 and TRBJ1-5; D is uncertain. CDR1 is SGHTA, CDR2 FQGNSA, per germline. CDR3 length: 14 amino acids. The V and J ends lost 5 bases and 1 base respectively, with 9 bases between them. The CDR3, as DNA: TGTGCCAGCAGCAAGGGTATAAGCAATCAGCCCCAGCATTTT. As protein: CASSKGISNQPQHF.

The rearrangement links TRBV28 to TRBJ1-6; weak D call: TRBD1 (6 bases). The V end was cut by 4 bases, the J end by 7 bases, with 11 bases between. Per germline, CDR1 MDHEN and CDR2 SYDVKM. The CDR3 totals 14 residues. CDR3: CASSSTGANSPLHF. The CDR3 DNA is TGTGCCAGCAGTTCGACAGGTGCCAATTCACCCCTCCACTTT.

This clone was observed once. The chain employs TRBV2 and TRBJ1-1; TRBD1 is a possible D gene (5 bases). The CDR3 contains 16 residues. Germline V gene sequence: CDR1 SNHLY, CDR2 FYNNEI. V gave up 7 bases and J gave up 3 bases, with 21 bases separating them. In nucleotides, the CDR3 is TGTGCCAGCATACGTGGAGGGACTGCCGAACACACTGAAGCTTTCTTT. It yields the protein CASIRGGTAEHTEAFF.

This clone was found once. The chain recombines TRBV3-1 (or the pseudogene TRBV3-2) with TRBJ1-5; D uncertain. Between the trimmed V and J ends, which lost 1 base and 3 bases, there was a span of 7 bases. The CDR3 runs to 14 residues. Germline lookup yields CDR1 LGHDT and CDR2 YNNKEL (reference sequence). DNA of the CDR3: TGTGCCAGCAGCCAAGGGTCCACCAATCAGCCCCAGCATTTT. As protein: CASSQGSTNQPQHF.

This rearrangement joins TRBV5-6 to TRBJ1-5; D is unclear. The germline V and J ends were trimmed by 1 base and 0 bases, with 11 bases remaining between them. The CDR3 length is 16 residues. Per germline, CDR1 SGHDT and CDR2 YYEEEE. CDR3 sequence: CASSLKLGNSNQPQHF. CDR3 DNA sequence: TGTGCCAGCAGCTTGAAGTTGGGGAATAGCAATCAGCCCCAGCATTTT.

For the CDR3, the DNA is TGTGCCAGCAGACCCAATTTGGGGGGGCAGGAGACCCAGTACTTC. This gives the protein CASRPNLGGQETQYF. This rearrangement joins TRBV28 to TRBJ2-5, with D perhaps matching TRBD2 (7 bases). This CDR3 contains 15 residues. From germline, CDR1 is MDHEN and CDR2 SYDVKM. With 6 bases removed from V and 5 bases from J, the gap between germline ends came to 19 bases.

This chain connects TRBV6-1 to TRBJ2-1; perhaps TRBD1 as D (5 bases). This CDR3 region has 17 residues. The germline CDR1 and CDR2 sequences are MNHNS and SASEGT. V lost 0 bases, J lost 10 bases, and 22 bases lay in between. As DNA, the CDR3 is TGTGCCAGCAGTGAAGCGGGCTTGGCGACAGCCTTCGGGGAGCAGTTCTTC. The encoded protein is CASSEAGLATAFGEQFF.

The chain recombines TRBV28 with TRBJ1-1, with 10 bases matching TRBD1. CDR1 is MDHEN and CDR2 is SYDVKM in the germline V gene. V lost 6 bases, J lost 6 bases, and 10 bases stayed unmatched. CDR3 length: 15 amino acids. The CDR3 DNA reads as TGTGCCAGCAGCCAGCCGGGACAGGGGAATCCTGAAGCTTTCTTT. Residues: CASSQPGQGNPEAFF. Full variable domain (missing parts from reference TRBV28 and TRBJ1-1): DVKVTQSSRYLVKRTGEKVFLECVQDMDHENMFWYRQDPGLGLRLIYFSYDVKMKEKGDIPEGYSVSREKKERFSLILESASTNQTSMYLCASSQPGQGNPEAFFGQGTRLTVV.

V usage is TRBV6-2 or TRBV6-3 and J usage is TRBJ1-5, with D perhaps matching TRBD1 (5 bases). Per the germline V gene, CDR1 is MNHEY and CDR2 is SVGEGT. The CDR3 runs to 16 residues. Trimming pared 2 bases from V and 0 bases from J, leaving 11 bases between. This CDR3 reads CASSYGGTFSNQPQHF. The DNA of the CDR3 is TGTGCCAGCAGTTACGGGGGGACTTTTAGCAATCAGCCCCAGCATTTT.

The chain is built from TRBV18 and TRBJ2-2, with TRBD1 as a possible D gene (6 bases). The CDR3 totals 14 residues. Germline V gene lookup returns CDR1 KGHSH and CDR2 LQKENI. Trimming cost V 3 bases and J 1 base, with 6 bases left between them. CDR3 nucleotides: TGTGCCAGCTCACCGACAGGGAACACCGGGGAGCTGTTTTTT. This encodes CASSPTGNTGELFF.

J is TRBJ1-1 and V is TRBV4-2, with D possibly TRBD1 on 6 matching bases. The CDR3 loop spans 14 amino acids. The ends were cut back, 0 bases at V and 3 bases at J, with 8 bases in the middle. Germline V gene lookup returns CDR1 LGHNA and CDR2 YNFKEQ. The CDR3 DNA reads TGTGCCAGCAGCCAAGACAGGGGTGACACTGAAGCTTTCTTT. This sequence encodes CASSQDRGDTEAFF.

The chain carries TRBV28 and TRBJ2-5; D is unclear. Germline loops: CDR1 MDHEN, CDR2 SYDVKM. Trimming took off 2 bases at V and 2 bases at J, with 6 bases between the two ends. This CDR3 has 13 residues. The DNA of the CDR3 is TGTGCCAGCAGTTTACTGGGGCAAGAGACCCAGTACTTC. It translates to CASSLLGQETQYF.

The chain is built from TRBV6-9 and TRBJ2-2, with D maybe TRBD1 (5 bases). Germline V gene sequence: CDR1 MNHGY, CDR2 SVAAGI. V dropped 3 bases and J dropped 6 bases, with 14 bases sitting between them. The CDR3 has 15 residues. CDR3 sequence: CASSYAYQGPGELFF. The CDR3 nucleotides read TGTGCCAGCAGTTACGCCTATCAGGGCCCCGGGGAGCTGTTTTTT.

The chain uses TRBV7-3 and TRBJ2-1, with 16 bases matching TRBD2. Germline V gene data show CDR1 as SGHTA and CDR2 as FQGTGA. The CDR3 consists of 19 residues. V was clipped by 4 bases and J by 5 bases; unmatched bases: 11. Written as DNA, the CDR3 is TGTGCCAGCAGCTCCCCGGGACTAGCGGGGGGGCCGCGTAACAATGAGCAGTTCTTC. Residues: CASSSPGLAGGPRNNEQFF.

Concerning this clone: Other DNA sequences in this specimen translate into the identical CDR3. V usage is TRBV27 and J usage is TRBJ1-5; D uncertain. Per germline, CDR1 MNHEY and CDR2 SMNVEV (reference sequence). V was cut by 1 base and J by 6 bases, with 7 bases left in between. The CDR3 length is 13 residues. CDR3 in DNA: TGTGCCAGCAGTTTATTTTGGGGTCAGCCCCAGCATTTT. It is translated as CASSLFWGQPQHF.

This chain joins TRBV14 and TRBJ1-2; D unclear. The germline CDR1 and CDR2 sequences are SGHDN and FVKESK. The CDR3 spans 15 residues. V lost 1 base and J 6 bases, leaving 15 bases between the germline ends. CDR3: CASSQGSRPADGYTF. For the CDR3, the DNA is TGTGCCAGCAGCCAAGGAAGTAGGCCGGCTGATGGCTACACCTTC.

The chain couples TRBV7-9 to TRBJ1-5, with 8 bases that match TRBD1. The CDR3 contains 14 residues. The V segment lost 1 base and the J segment 11 bases; nucleotides outside the gene matches: 7. Germline CDR1 and CDR2: SEHNR and FQNEAQ (reference sequence). CDR3 loop: CASSLGEPTGAQHF. The CDR3 nucleotides read TGTGCCAGCAGCTTAGGGGAGCCGACAGGGGCCCAGCATTTT.

The chain carries TRBV15 and TRBJ1-1, with unresolved D. Germline V gene lookup returns CDR1 LNHNV and CDR2 YYDKDF (reference sequence). Trimming took off 0 bases at V and 1 base at J, with 9 bases between the two ends. CDR3 length equals 15 residues. In DNA form, the CDR3 reads TGTGCCACCAGCAGAGATACCGGAGGGAACACTGAAGCTTTCTTT. This encodes CATSRDTGGNTEAFF.

This clone occurred once. CDR3 sequence: CASSWVAQGREQYF. DNA of the CDR3: TGTGCCAGCAGTTGGGTGGCACAGGGCCGCGAGCAGTACTTC. The V and J genes are TRBV6-2 or TRBV6-3 and TRBJ2-7; D may be TRBD1 (6 bases). The CDR3 spans 14 residues. CDR1 and CDR2 from the germline V gene are MNHEY and SVGEGT. The V end lost 4 bases, the J end lost 6 bases, and 16 bases lay between the germline ends.

This clone showed up just a few times. The chain links TRBV5-6 to TRBJ2-6, with TRBD1 identical over 8 bases. This CDR3 comprises 18 residues. The germline V gene has CDR1 SGHDT and CDR2 YYEEEE. V was pared by 2 bases and J by 0 bases, with 7 bases of the junction left unmatched. CDR3 in DNA: TGTGCCAGCAGCTTAAACAGGGGGTCGAGCTCTGGGGCCAACGTCCTGACTTTC. It is translated as CASSLNRGSSSGANVLTF.